A single sample gave rise to the 10 T cell receptor beta chains below, sequenced in a study of vaccination and CD4 T cells after COVID-19. Their antigens are not known. Treatment meaning: roughly nine-day PBMC culture with coronavirus spike peptide pools or control peptides (ViraFEST assay). Sequencing of the DNA from cultured CD4+ T cells was carried out with the Oncomine TCR Beta short-read assay. TCRdb analysed the PCR reads with MiXCR anew, one entry per CDR3 protein. The table shows 15,000 to 20,000 distinct CDR3 sequences, with around three fifths occurring only once. Sequenced material: CD4+ T cells from blood, cultured in vitro, taken after SARS-CoV-2 vaccination. These receptors were collected from a human donor who had recovered from COVID-19.

The genes are TRBV12-5 and TRBJ1-1, with a tentative D call TRBD1 (5 bases). The V end was cut by 0 bases, the J end by 1 base, with 12 bases between. Germline CDR1 is LGHNT and CDR2 is FRNRAP. The CDR3 contains 16 residues. Written as DNA, the CDR3 is TGTGCTAGTGGTTTGGTTCGGCGGCAGGGGAACACTGAAGCTTTCTTT. It yields the protein CASGLVRRQGNTEAFF.

This clonotype was recorded once. The chain is built from TRBV5-1 and TRBJ1-3, with 9 positions matching TRBD1. This CDR3 comprises 16 residues. Germline CDR1 SGHRS, CDR2 YFSETQ. V shed 0 bases and J 3 bases; nucleotides not matched to a gene: 4. The CDR3 loop is CASSLEGQGGGNTIYF. The DNA of the CDR3 is TGCGCCAGCAGCTTGGAGGGACAGGGCGGTGGAAACACCATATATTTT.

This chain uses TRBV6-1 with TRBJ1-1; 8 nucleotides line up with TRBD1. The length of the CDR3 is 14 residues. Germline lookup yields CDR1 MNHNS and CDR2 SASEGT. V was clipped by 10 bases and J by 5 bases; unmatched bases: 12. CDR3 DNA: TGTGCCACCAGACTACTTACAGGGGGAACTGAAGCTTTCTTT. This sequence encodes CATRLLTGGTEAFF.

J is TRBJ2-3 and V is TRBV2; 13 positions agree with TRBD2. The V gene's germline CDR1 is SNHLY and CDR2 FYNNEI. J gave up 5 bases and V 5 bases, and 4 bases lay outside the gene matches. CDR3 size: 15 residues. CDR3 nucleotide sequence: TGTGCCAGCAGTCTACTAGCGGGAGGGGTAGATACGCAGTATTTT. It translates to CASSLLAGGVDTQYF.

The V and J genes are TRBV2 and TRBJ1-6; D call uncertain. This CDR3 is 17 amino acids long. V lost 1 base to trimming and J lost 10 bases, with 20 bases between them. CDR1 and CDR2 (germline): SNHLY, FYNNEI. Here the CDR3 DNA reads TGTGCCAGCAGTGAAGGACCTTATGGGAGGGTTTTGTCACCCCTCCACTTT. Protein product: CASSEGPYGRVLSPLHF.

The genes are TRBV20-1 and TRBJ1-3, with D maybe TRBD1 (6 bases). V lost 6 bases to trimming and J lost 2 bases, with 14 bases between them. The length of the CDR3 is 14 residues. Germline loops: CDR1 DFQATT, CDR2 SNEGSKA (reference sequence). CDR3 loop: CSAVNREAGNTIYF. In DNA, the CDR3 is TGCAGTGCGGTAAACAGGGAGGCTGGAAACACCATATATTTT.

The J gene is TRBJ1-1, the V gene TRBV12-3 or TRBV12-4; TRBD1 agrees at 7 bases. V was clipped by 5 bases and J by 0 bases; unmatched bases: 6. The CDR3 sequence is 15 residues long. The CDR3 DNA sequence: TGTGCCAGCAGTCTCCGTGGACAGGTGAACACTGAAGCTTTCTTT. Amino acids: CASSLRGQVNTEAFF.

The chain uses TRBV9 and TRBJ1-1; no reliable D call. CDR3 length: 12 residues. V lost 0 bases and J 3 bases, leaving 3 bases between the germline ends. CDR1 and CDR2 from the germline V gene are SGDLS and YYNGEE. CDR3 region: CASSVGDTEAFF. The CDR3 coding sequence is TGTGCCAGCAGCGTAGGGGACACTGAAGCTTTCTTT.

The rearrangement links TRBV6-2 or TRBV6-3 to TRBJ2-5, with D perhaps matching TRBD2 (5 bases). The CDR3 runs to 14 residues. Germline V gene lookup returns CDR1 MNHEY and CDR2 SVGEGT. V was trimmed by 7 bases and J by 4 bases, leaving 16 bases between them. CDR3 loop: CASTRRTGGETQYF. The CDR3 nucleotides read TGTGCCAGCACAAGAAGGACTGGAGGAGAGACCCAGTACTTC.

The chain has TRBV20-1 and TRBJ1-6, with 8 bases fitting TRBD1. The junction had 11 bases not matched to a gene; V was cut back by 0 bases and J by 4 bases. The germline CDR1 and CDR2 sequences are DFQATT and SNEGSKA (reference sequence). There are 18 residues in the CDR3. For the CDR3, the DNA is TGCAGTGCTAGAGATCCCACAGGGGGAAGGAGATATAATTCACCCCTCCACTTT. This encodes CSARDPTGGRRYNSPLHF.